This entry lists 10 T cell receptor beta chains sequenced from one sample in a study of beta chain features in type 1 diabetes. General study findings and limits: Among all four CD4+ subsets, Type 1 diabetes patients had TCRB CDR3s that were moderately but significantly shorter.

Reverse transcription of all isolated RNA meant that expressed TCRB transcripts were sequenced. Clones were read by immunoSEQ multiplex PCR, and TCRdb kept only the in-frame ones, dropping some. The table has roughly 100,000 clones, 25% to 35% seen once; the top ten hold more than 0.5%. Antigens of these TCRs are unknown. The sample consisted of central memory CD4+ T cells from blood. The receptors stem from a woman under 30 with type 1 diabetes.

The J gene is TRBJ1-1, the V gene TRBV10-3; 8 bases map to TRBD1. Germline values: CDR1 ENHRY, CDR2 SYGVKD. This CDR3 has 14 residues. The V segment lost 8 bases and the J segment 1 base; nucleotides outside the gene matches: 6. The CDR3 reads CAIGQGAQNTEAFF. In DNA form, the CDR3 reads TGTGCCATCGGGCAGGGGGCGCAGAACACTGAAGCTTTCTTT.

This rearrangement joins TRBV7-9 to TRBJ2-2, with D possibly matching TRBD1 (6 bases). The V end lost 5 bases, the J end lost 1 base, and 11 bases lay between the germline ends. The CDR3 length is 15 residues. CDR1 SEHNR and CDR2 FQNEAQ come from the germline V gene (reference sequence). The CDR3 region has the DNA TGTGCCAGCAGCCCCCCGGGACAGAACACCGGGGAGCTGTTTTTT. This encodes CASSPPGQNTGELFF.

This clone was counted a few times. The genes are TRBV28 and TRBJ2-3; tentative D call: TRBD2 (6 bases). CDR1 MDHEN and CDR2 SYDVKM come from the germline V gene. Deletions cut 5 bases from V and 0 bases from J, with 9 bases between. This CDR3 region has 14 residues. In nucleotides, the CDR3 is TGTGCCAGCAGTGGGGGGAAAAGCACAGATACGCAGTATTTT. Protein: CASSGGKSTDTQYF.

The chain recombines TRBV19 with TRBJ2-3; TRBD2 matches 8 bases. Germline trimming cut 5 bases from V and 3 bases from J; bases unmatched to any gene: 10. The CDR3 totals 16 residues. CDR1 and CDR2 from the germline V gene are LNHDA and SQIVND (reference sequence). CDR3 nucleotides: TGTGCCAGTAGTGTGGGGACTAGTACCTATACAGATACGCAGTATTTT. This encodes CASSVGTSTYTDTQYF.

The chain employs TRBV15 and TRBJ1-5; D uncertain. Germline V gene sequence: CDR1 LNHNV, CDR2 YYDKDF (reference sequence). The germline V and J ends were trimmed by 5 bases and 6 bases, with 11 bases remaining between them. The CDR3 is made up of 13 amino acids. Here the CDR3 DNA reads TGTGCCACCAGCGTAGAGAAAGCTCAGCCCCAGCATTTT. Translating it yields CATSVEKAQPQHF.

In this sample, this clone turned up a few times. The gene calls are TRBV6-6 and TRBJ1-2; D unresolved. Trimming pared 2 bases from V and 4 bases from J, leaving 8 bases between. Per the germline V gene, CDR1 is MNHNY and CDR2 is SVGAGI (reference sequence). The CDR3 is made up of 13 amino acids. CDR3 sequence: CASSYGGSYGYTF. In nucleotides, the CDR3 is TGTGCCAGCAGTTACGGAGGGTCCTATGGCTACACCTTC.

V gene TRBV13 combines with J gene TRBJ2-7, with a possible D match to TRBD2 (6 bases). Germline V gene lookup returns CDR1 PRHDT and CDR2 FYEKMQ (reference sequence). This CDR3 has 14 amino acids. Trimming removed 5 bases at V and 6 bases at J, with 17 bases between. As DNA, the CDR3 is TGTGCCAGCAGCCAAGGACGGAGGGGAGCCGAGCAGTACGTC. Protein: CASSQGRRGAEQYV.

The J gene is TRBJ2-3, the V gene TRBV7-9, with D perhaps matching TRBD2 (6 bases). The V end lost 2 bases, the J end lost 1 base, and 13 bases lay between the germline ends. CDR1 and CDR2 (germline): SEHNR, FQNEAQ (reference sequence). The CDR3 has 16 amino acids. CDR3 bases: TGTGCCAGCAGCTTAAGGTCCGGGAGCGGCACAGATACGCAGTATTTT. This sequence encodes CASSLRSGSGTDTQYF.

This clone has only a few counts. The genes are TRBV9 and TRBJ2-3; D may be TRBD2 (5 bases). This CDR3 has 16 amino acids. The V end lost 0 bases, the J end lost 5 bases, and 16 bases lay between the germline ends. Germline V gene lookup returns CDR1 SGDLS and CDR2 YYNGEE. The CDR3 DNA reads as TGTGCCAGCAGCGTAGCCTCTAGCTGGAGCGGAGATACGCAGTATTTT. Translated: CASSVASSWSGDTQYF. Complete variable domain (other parts from reference TRBV9 and TRBJ2-3): DSGVTQTPKHLITATGQRVTLRCSPRSGDLSVYWYQQSLDQGLQFLIQYYNGEERAKGNILERFSAQQFPDLHSELNLSSLELGDSALYFCASSVASSWSGDTQYFGPGTRLTVL.

This sequence joins TRBV6-1 and TRBJ2-1; D call uncertain. The length of the CDR3 is 14 residues. The germline V gene has CDR1 MNHNS and CDR2 SASEGT. With 7 bases removed from V and 9 bases from J, the gap between germline ends came to 19 bases. CDR3 protein: CASTVDLVSPEQFF. CDR3 coding DNA: TGTGCCAGCACAGTAGACCTAGTCAGTCCTGAGCAGTTCTTC.